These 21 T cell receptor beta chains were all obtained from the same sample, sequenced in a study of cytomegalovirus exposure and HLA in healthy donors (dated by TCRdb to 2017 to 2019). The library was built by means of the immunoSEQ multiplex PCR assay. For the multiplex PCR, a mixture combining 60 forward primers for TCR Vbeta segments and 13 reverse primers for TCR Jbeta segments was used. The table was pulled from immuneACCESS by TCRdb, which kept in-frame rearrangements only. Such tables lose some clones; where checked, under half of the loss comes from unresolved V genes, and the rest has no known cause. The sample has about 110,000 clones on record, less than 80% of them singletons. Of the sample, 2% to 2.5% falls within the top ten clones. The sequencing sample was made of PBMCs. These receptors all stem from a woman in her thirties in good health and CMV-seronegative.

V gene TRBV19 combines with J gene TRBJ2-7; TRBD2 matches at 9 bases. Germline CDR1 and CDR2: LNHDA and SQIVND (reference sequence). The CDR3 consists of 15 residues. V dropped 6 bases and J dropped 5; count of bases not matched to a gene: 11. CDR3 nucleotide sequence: TGTGCCAGTAGCCGCGGGCGGGAGGGCCGTGACGAGCAGTACTTC. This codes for CASSRGREGRDEQYF. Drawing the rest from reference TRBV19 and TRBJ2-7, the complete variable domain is DGGITQSPKYLFRKEGQNVTLSCEQNLNHDAMYWYRQDPGQGLRLIYYSQIVNDFQKGDIAEGYSVSREKKESFPLTVTSAQKNPTAFYLCASSRGREGRDEQYFGPGTRLTVT.

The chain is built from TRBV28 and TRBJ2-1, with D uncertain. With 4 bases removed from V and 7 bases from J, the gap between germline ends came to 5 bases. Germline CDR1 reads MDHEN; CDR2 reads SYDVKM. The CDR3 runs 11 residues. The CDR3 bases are TGTGCCAGCAGTTATATAAATGAGCAGTTCTTC. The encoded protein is CASSYINEQFF.

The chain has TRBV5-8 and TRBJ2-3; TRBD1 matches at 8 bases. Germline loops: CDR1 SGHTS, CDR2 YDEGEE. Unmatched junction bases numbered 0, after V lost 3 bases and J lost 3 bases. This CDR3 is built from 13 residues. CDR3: CASSWTGTDTQYF. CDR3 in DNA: TGTGCCAGCAGCTGGACAGGGACAGATACGCAGTATTTT. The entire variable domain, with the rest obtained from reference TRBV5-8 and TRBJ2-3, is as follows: EAGVTQSPTHLIKTRGQQATLRCSPISGHTSVYWYQQALGLGLQFLLWYDEGEERNRGNFPPRFSGRQFPNYSSELNVNALELEDSALYLCASSWTGTDTQYFGPGTRLTVL.

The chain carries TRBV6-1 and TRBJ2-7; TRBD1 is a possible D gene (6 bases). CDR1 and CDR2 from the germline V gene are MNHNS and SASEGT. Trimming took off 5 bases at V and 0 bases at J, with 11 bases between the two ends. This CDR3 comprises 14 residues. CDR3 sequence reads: CASSLRDNSYEQYF. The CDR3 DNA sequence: TGTGCCAGCAGTCTCCGGGACAACTCCTACGAGCAGTACTTC.

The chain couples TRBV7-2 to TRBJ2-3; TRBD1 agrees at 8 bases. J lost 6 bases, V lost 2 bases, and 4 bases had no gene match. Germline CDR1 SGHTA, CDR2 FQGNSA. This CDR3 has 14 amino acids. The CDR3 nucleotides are TGTGCCAGCAGCTTATCAGGGGGCTGGGATACGCAGTATTTT. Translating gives CASSLSGGWDTQYF.

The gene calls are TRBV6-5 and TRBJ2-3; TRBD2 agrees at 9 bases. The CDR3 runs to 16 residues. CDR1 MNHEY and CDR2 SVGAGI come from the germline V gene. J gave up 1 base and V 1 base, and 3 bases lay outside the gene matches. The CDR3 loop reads CASSYWREGGTDTQYF. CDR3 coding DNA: TGTGCCAGCAGTTACTGGCGGGAGGGGGGCACAGATACGCAGTATTTT.

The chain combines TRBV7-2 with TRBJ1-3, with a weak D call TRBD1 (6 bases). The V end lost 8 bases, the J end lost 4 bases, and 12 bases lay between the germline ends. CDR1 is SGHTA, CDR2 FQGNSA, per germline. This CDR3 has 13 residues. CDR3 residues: CASLRQAGNTIYF. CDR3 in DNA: TGTGCCAGCCTGCGACAGGCGGGAAACACCATATATTTT.

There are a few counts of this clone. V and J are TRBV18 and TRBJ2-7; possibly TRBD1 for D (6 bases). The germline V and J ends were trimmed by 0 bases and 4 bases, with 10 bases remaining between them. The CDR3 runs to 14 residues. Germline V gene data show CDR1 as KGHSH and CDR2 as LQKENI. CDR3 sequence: CASSPPGQKYEQYF. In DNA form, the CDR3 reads TGTGCCAGCTCACCACCCGGACAGAAATACGAGCAGTACTTC.

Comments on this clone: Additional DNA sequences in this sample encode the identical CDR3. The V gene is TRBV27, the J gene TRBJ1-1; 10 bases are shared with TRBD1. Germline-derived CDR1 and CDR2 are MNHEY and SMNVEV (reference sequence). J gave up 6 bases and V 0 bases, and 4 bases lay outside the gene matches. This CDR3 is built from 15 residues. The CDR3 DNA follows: TGTGCCAGCAGTTTATCGCGGGACAGGGGCGCTGAAGCTTTCTTT. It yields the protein CASSLSRDRGAEAFF.

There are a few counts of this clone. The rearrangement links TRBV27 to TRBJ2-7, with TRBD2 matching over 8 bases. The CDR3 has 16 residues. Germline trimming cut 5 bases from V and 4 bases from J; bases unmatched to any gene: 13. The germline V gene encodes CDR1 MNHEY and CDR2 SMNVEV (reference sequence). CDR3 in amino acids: CASSKMKSGRGYEQYF. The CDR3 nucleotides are TGTGCCAGCAGTAAGATGAAAAGCGGGAGAGGGTACGAGCAGTACTTC.

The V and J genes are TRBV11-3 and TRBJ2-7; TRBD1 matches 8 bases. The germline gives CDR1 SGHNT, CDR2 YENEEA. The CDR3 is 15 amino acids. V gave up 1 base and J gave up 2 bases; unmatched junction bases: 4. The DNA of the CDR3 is TGTGCCAGCAGCTTAGCGACAGGGGAAGCCTACGAGCAGTACTTC. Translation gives CASSLATGEAYEQYF. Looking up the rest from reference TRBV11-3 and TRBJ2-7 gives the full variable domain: EAGVVQSPRYKIIEKKQPVAFWCNPISGHNTLYWYLQNLGQGPELLIRYENEEAVDDSQLPKDRFSAERLKGVDSTLKIQPAELGDSAVYLCASSLATGEAYEQYFGPGTRLTVT.

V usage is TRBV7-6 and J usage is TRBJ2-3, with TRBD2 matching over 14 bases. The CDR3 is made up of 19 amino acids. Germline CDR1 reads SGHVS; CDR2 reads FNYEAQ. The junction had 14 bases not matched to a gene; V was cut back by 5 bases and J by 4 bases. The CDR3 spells CASSQVPGLAGELSDTQYF. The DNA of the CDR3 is TGTGCCAGCAGCCAAGTCCCGGGACTAGCGGGAGAATTGTCAGATACGCAGTATTTT. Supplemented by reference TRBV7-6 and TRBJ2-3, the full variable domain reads GAGVSQSPRYKVTKRGQDVALRCDPISGHVSLYWYRQALGQGPEFLTYFNYEAQQDKSGLPNDRFSAERPEGSISTLTIQRTEQRDSAMYRCASSQVPGLAGELSDTQYFGPGTRLTVL.

The CDR3 loop is CASSVPGQSTDTQYF. In DNA, the CDR3 is TGTGCCAGCAGCGTCCCGGGACAGAGCACAGATACGCAGTATTTT. The chain joins TRBV7-9 to TRBJ2-3; 7 nucleotides agree with TRBD1. Germline V CDR1 and CDR2: SEHNR, FQNEAQ (reference sequence). The CDR3 sequence is 15 residues long. V was clipped by 5 bases and J by 0 bases; unmatched bases: 5.

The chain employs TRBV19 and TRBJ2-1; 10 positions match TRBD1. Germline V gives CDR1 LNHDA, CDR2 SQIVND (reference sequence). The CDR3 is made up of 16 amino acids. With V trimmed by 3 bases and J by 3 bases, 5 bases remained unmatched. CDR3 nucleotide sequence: TGTGCCAGTAGTATGGACAGGGGGAGCTACTACAATGAGCAGTTCTTC. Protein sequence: CASSMDRGSYYNEQFF.

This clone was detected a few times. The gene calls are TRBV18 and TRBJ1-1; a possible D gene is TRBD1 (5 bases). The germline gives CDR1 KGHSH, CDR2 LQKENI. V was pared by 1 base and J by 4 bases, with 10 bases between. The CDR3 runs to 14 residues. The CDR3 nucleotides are TGTGCCAGCTCACCACAATCGCAGGGCACTGAAGCTTTCTTT. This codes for CASSPQSQGTEAFF.

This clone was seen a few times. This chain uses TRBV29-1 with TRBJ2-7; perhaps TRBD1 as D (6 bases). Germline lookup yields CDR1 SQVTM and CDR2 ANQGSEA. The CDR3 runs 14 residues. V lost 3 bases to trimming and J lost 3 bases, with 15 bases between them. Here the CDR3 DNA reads TGCAGCGTTGAGGGGTGGGGACATAACTACGAGCAGTACTTC. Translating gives CSVEGWGHNYEQYF.

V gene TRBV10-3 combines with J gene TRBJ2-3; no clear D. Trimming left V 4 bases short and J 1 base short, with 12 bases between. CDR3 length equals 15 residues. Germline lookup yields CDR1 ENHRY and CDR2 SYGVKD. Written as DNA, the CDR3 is TGTGCCATCAGTGGCCCTAGGAAAGGCACAGATACGCAGTATTTT. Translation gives CAISGPRKGTDTQYF.

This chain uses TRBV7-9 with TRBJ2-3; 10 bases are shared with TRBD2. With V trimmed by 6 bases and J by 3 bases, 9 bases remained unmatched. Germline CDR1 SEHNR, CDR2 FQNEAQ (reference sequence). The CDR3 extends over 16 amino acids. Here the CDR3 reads CASRRTSGTKTDTQYF. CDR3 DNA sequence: TGTGCCAGCAGGAGGACTAGCGGAACTAAAACAGATACGCAGTATTTT.

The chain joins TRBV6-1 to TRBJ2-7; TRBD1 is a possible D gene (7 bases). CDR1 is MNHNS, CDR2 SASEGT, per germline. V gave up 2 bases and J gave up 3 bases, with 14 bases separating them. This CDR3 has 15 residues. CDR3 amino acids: CASSEYRGGSYEQYF. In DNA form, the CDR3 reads TGTGCCAGCAGTGAATACAGGGGAGGCAGCTACGAGCAGTACTTC.

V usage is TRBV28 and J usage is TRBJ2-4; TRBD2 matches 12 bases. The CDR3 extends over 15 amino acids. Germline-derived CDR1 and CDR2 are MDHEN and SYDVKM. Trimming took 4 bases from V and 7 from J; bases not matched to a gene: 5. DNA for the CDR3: TGTGCCAGCAGTTCGCCTAGCGGGAGGGGGAACATTCAGTACTTC. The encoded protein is CASSSPSGRGNIQYF.

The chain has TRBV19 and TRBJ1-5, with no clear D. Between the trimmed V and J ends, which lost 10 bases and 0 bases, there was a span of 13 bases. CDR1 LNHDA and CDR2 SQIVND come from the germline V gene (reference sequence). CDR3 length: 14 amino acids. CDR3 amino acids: CATTTGYSNQPQHF. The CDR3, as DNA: TGTGCCACGACGACGGGGTATAGCAATCAGCCCCAGCATTTT. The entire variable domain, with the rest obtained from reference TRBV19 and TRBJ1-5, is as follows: DGGITQSPKYLFRKEGQNVTLSCEQNLNHDAMYWYRQDPGQGLRLIYYSQIVNDFQKGDIAEGYSVSREKKESFPLTVTSAQKNPTAFYLCATTTGYSNQPQHFGDGTRLSIL.